These 15 T cell receptor beta chains were sequenced from one sample in a study of shared clonotypes between healthy human individuals. Data came from immunoSEQ multiplex PCR; TCRdb stores just in-frame clones and leaves some out. Of 1.5 million to 2.5 million clones listed, roughly 94% are singletons. The naive CD8 fraction comprised CD45RO-negative cells positively selected for CCR7 and excluded terminally differentiated effector memory CD45RA+ cells. Sequencing was done on a sample of naive CD8+ T cells sorted from blood. The receptors originated from a young man in good health.

The V and J genes are TRBV4-1 and TRBJ2-7, with TRBD1 identical over 7 bases. The CDR3 runs 13 residues. Losses at the gene ends were 4 bases for V and 4 bases for J; bases not matched to a gene: 4. Germline V lookup: CDR1 MGHRA, CDR2 YSYEKL. The CDR3 loop reads CASSLGTEYEQYF. In nucleotides, the CDR3 is TGCGCCAGCAGCCTCGGGACAGAATACGAGCAGTACTTC.

In its sample, this clone was seen a few times. This chain uses TRBV6-5 with TRBJ1-1; D unclear. The germline gives CDR1 MNHEY, CDR2 SVGAGI. The CDR3 is 14 residues long. The V gene lost 7 bases and the J gene lost 3 bases, with 15 bases spanning the gap. The CDR3 reads CASNTPAEDTEAFF. CDR3 DNA: TGTGCCAGCAATACCCCGGCTGAGGACACTGAAGCTTTCTTT.

The rearrangement links TRBV10-1 to TRBJ2-3; weak D call: TRBD1 (6 bases). The CDR3 length is 14 residues. V was clipped by 6 bases and J by 2 bases, with 12 bases between them. Germline loops: CDR1 WNHNN, CDR2 SYGVQD (reference sequence). Here the CDR3 reads CASSSDRITDTQYF. The DNA of the CDR3 is TGCGCCAGCAGCTCAGACAGGATCACAGATACGCAGTATTTT.

This chain joins TRBV19 and TRBJ2-7; 7 bases agree with TRBD1. Germline CDR1 reads LNHDA; CDR2 reads SQIVND (reference sequence). Unmatched junction bases numbered 8, after V lost 6 bases and J lost 0 bases. There are 15 residues in the CDR3. CDR3 protein: CASSRDSDNSYEQYF. The CDR3 nucleotides read TGTGCCAGTAGCCGGGACAGCGACAACTCCTACGAGCAGTACTTC.

The chain couples TRBV29-1 to TRBJ2-7, with D perhaps TRBD2 (7 bases). The CDR3 is made up of 14 amino acids. Germline V gene data show CDR1 as SQVTM and CDR2 as ANQGSEA. The V end was cut by 5 bases, the J end by 6 bases, with 20 bases between. The CDR3 protein is CSVLGGERGSEQYF. In DNA, the CDR3 is TGCAGCGTTTTAGGGGGGGAAAGGGGATCCGAGCAGTACTTC.

The gene calls are TRBV4-1 and TRBJ2-1; D gene ambiguous. The CDR3 sequence is 15 residues long. V shed 0 bases and J shed 15 bases, with 21 bases lying between them. From germline, CDR1 is MGHRA and CDR2 YSYEKL. The CDR3 here is CASSQDMGSGQHVFF. The CDR3 DNA reads TGCGCCAGCAGCCAAGATATGGGTTCAGGCCAACATGTGTTCTTC.

The genes are TRBV4-1 and TRBJ2-3, with 10 bases lining up with TRBD2. Germline CDR1 reads MGHRA; CDR2 reads YSYEKL. This CDR3 comprises 17 residues. Trimming removed 1 base from V and 2 bases from J; junction bases left unmatched: 6. In nucleotides, the CDR3 is TGCGCCAGCAGCCAAGGAGCTAGCGGGAGCCCCACAGATACGCAGTATTTT. Its translation: CASSQGASGSPTDTQYF.

Of note for this clone: Other DNA sequences in this specimen translate into the identical CDR3. The V and J genes are TRBV30 and TRBJ2-7, with D perhaps assigned TRBD1 or TRBD2 (5 bases each). Trimming shortened V by 0 bases and J by 4 bases, and 10 bases separated the two germline ends. Germline loops: CDR1 GTSNPN, CDR2 SVGIG (reference sequence). This CDR3 contains 13 residues. The CDR3 bases are TGTGCCTGGAGTGTGGGGACGGGGTACGAGCAGTACTTC. Translating it yields CAWSVGTGYEQYF. The variable domain in full, with the rest retrieved from reference TRBV30 and TRBJ2-7, is SQTIHQWPATLVQPVGSPLSLECTVEGTSNPNLYWYRQAAGRGLQLLFYSVGIGQISSEVPQNLSASRPQDRQFILSSKKLLLSDSGFYLCAWSVGTGYEQYFGPGTRLTVT.

The V call is TRBV7-7, the J call TRBJ2-2, with 10 bases that match TRBD2. The CDR3 covers 15 residues. CDR1 is SSHAT and CDR2 is FNYEAQ in the germline V gene (reference sequence). This CDR3 reads CATNPGLASTGELFF. CDR3 DNA sequence: TGTGCTACCAACCCGGGACTAGCGAGCACCGGGGAGCTGTTTTTT.

The V gene is TRBV11-1, the J gene TRBJ2-5, with D uncertain. The V end lost 0 bases, the J end lost 2 bases, and 10 bases lay between the germline ends. Germline V gene lookup returns CDR1 SGHAT and CDR2 FQDESV (reference sequence). The CDR3 runs 15 residues. This chain's CDR3 is CASSLAWSEQETQYF. Written as DNA, the CDR3 is TGTGCCAGCAGCTTAGCGTGGTCCGAACAAGAGACCCAGTACTTC.

CDR3: CASSLGVAGELFF. The CDR3 nucleotides read TGTGCCAGCAGCTTGGGAGTCGCCGGGGAGCTGTTTTTT. This chain links TRBV5-4 with TRBJ2-2; D not certain. V was shortened by 0 bases and J by 6 bases, with 6 bases between the two germline ends. The CDR3 has 13 amino acids. Germline CDR1 and CDR2: SGHNT and YYREEE (reference sequence). Full variable domain (missing parts from reference TRBV5-4 and TRBJ2-2): ETGVTQSPTHLIKTRGQQVTLRCSSQSGHNTVSWYQQALGQGPQFIFQYYREEENGRGNFPPRFSGLQFPNYSSELNVNALELDDSALYLCASSLGVAGELFFGEGSRLTVL.

This clone has only one observation. This sample includes further DNA sequences coding for the same CDR3. The chain combines TRBV5-6 with TRBJ1-1; D not resolved. V gave up 2 bases and J gave up 5 bases, with 7 bases separating them. This CDR3 spans 12 amino acids. Germline V CDR1 and CDR2: SGHDT, YYEEEE. Here the CDR3 reads CASSFEGTEAFF. Here the CDR3 DNA reads TGTGCCAGCAGCTTTGAGGGTACTGAAGCTTTCTTT.

This rearrangement joins TRBV28 to TRBJ2-7; D tentatively fits TRBD1 or TRBD2 (6 bases each). Germline CDR1 and CDR2: MDHEN and SYDVKM. The CDR3 consists of 17 residues. V dropped 3 bases and J dropped 5 bases, with 23 bases sitting between them. CDR3 amino acids: CASSFRGVGGDRNEQYF. As DNA, the CDR3 is TGTGCCAGCAGTTTCAGGGGTGTGGGGGGTGATCGGAACGAGCAGTACTTC.

The chain joins TRBV7-9 to TRBJ2-7, with 7 bases aligning to TRBD1. Germline lookup yields CDR1 SEHNR and CDR2 FQNEAQ (reference sequence). V shed 8 bases, J shed 3 bases, and the junction held 10 bases outside the gene matches. The length of the CDR3 is 14 residues. CDR3 amino acids: CASETRQGSYEQYF. The CDR3 DNA sequence: TGTGCCAGCGAGACAAGACAGGGCAGCTACGAGCAGTACTTC.

This chain links TRBV6-1 with TRBJ2-7; a possible D gene is TRBD1 (5 bases). CDR3 length: 12 residues. V shed 2 bases and J shed 5 bases, with 7 bases lying between them. Germline CDR1 reads MNHNS; CDR2 reads SASEGT. DNA for the CDR3: TGTGCCAGCAGTGAACTGGGGCACGAGCAGTACTTC. Residues: CASSELGHEQYF.